This T cell receptor (beta chain) is drawn from a study of blood T cell repertoires in COVID-19. Overall study context: Sites across the United States, Italy and Spain contributed samples from acute and convalescent COVID-19. Sources were T cells, B-cell-depleted T cells, or PBMCs; the material itself was cDNA or gDNA.

Per the germline V gene, CDR1 is SEHNR and CDR2 is FQNEAQ (reference sequence). CDR3 length: 15 residues. Between the trimmed V and J ends, which lost 10 bases and 0 bases, there was a span of 13 bases. In the authors' workflow: By means of reference gene primer amplification, nucleated cell counts were estimated. Clones were sequenced by immunoSEQ multiplex PCR, and TCRdb holds only the in-frame ones, with some missing. V, J and clone size derive from that table, while D and trimming were established from the DNA sequence. The sample lists 200,000 or so clones; around nine tenths were seen once. What was sequenced was peripheral blood. This sequence joins TRBV7-9 and TRBJ2-6; D uncertain. This receptor was identified in a man in his fifties or sixties who had recovered from COVID-19. CDR3 DNA sequence: TGTGCCATAGAGGCCCATAGCTCTGGGGCCAACGTCCTGACTTTC. Translating gives CAIEAHSSGANVLTF.